These 6 T cell receptor beta chains originate from one sample sequenced in a study of blood T cell repertoires in COVID-19. Sequencing was performed with immunoSEQ multiplex PCR; in TCRdb, only in-frame clones are kept and a portion is missing. Among around 250,000 clones listed, 80% to 90% were seen once. Input material: PBMCs or T cells enriched from blood (not recorded which). These receptors were obtained from a woman in her 50s who had recovered from COVID-19.

The chain carries TRBV12-3 or TRBV12-4 and TRBJ2-5, with TRBD1 matching over 9 bases. V shed 1 base and J 14 bases; nucleotides not matched to a gene: 5. The CDR3 is 12 residues long. The CDR3 nucleotides are TGTGCCAGCAGTTTAGAGACAGGGGGGAATTACTTC. Protein product: CASSLETGGNYF.

This clone appeared a few times. The rearrangement joins TRBV2 to TRBJ2-1, with TRBD2 matching over 12 bases. With V trimmed by 1 base and J by 0 bases, 10 bases remained unmatched. This CDR3 has 20 amino acids. CDR1 and CDR2 from the germline V gene are SNHLY and FYNNEI. The CDR3: CASSEVWTSGTSSSYNEQFF. CDR3 in DNA: TGTGCCAGCAGTGAAGTTTGGACTAGCGGGACCTCCAGCTCCTACAATGAGCAGTTCTTC.

The V and J genes are TRBV15 and TRBJ1-2, with TRBD1 matching 10 bases. Per the germline V gene, CDR1 is LNHNV and CDR2 is YYDKDF (reference sequence). Trimming at V came to 5 bases and at J to 5 bases, leaving 5 bases not matched to a gene. The CDR3 totals 14 residues. CDR3 DNA: TGTGCCACCAGCCTGACAGGGGGCAGGTATGGCTACACCTTC. It is translated as CATSLTGGRYGYTF.

The chain employs TRBV5-1 and TRBJ2-5, with a possible D match to TRBD2 (6 bases). The CDR3 sequence is 15 residues long. Between the trimmed V and J ends, which lost 0 bases and 2 bases, there was a span of 11 bases. Germline CDR1 and CDR2: SGHRS and YFSETQ. The CDR3 is CASSLGMGGQETQYF. The CDR3, as DNA: TGCGCCAGCAGCTTGGGTATGGGGGGACAAGAGACCCAGTACTTC.

V usage is TRBV5-6 and J usage is TRBJ1-5; D gene uncertain. Looked up from germline, CDR1 is SGHDT and CDR2 is YYEEEE. This CDR3 spans 14 amino acids. V was trimmed by 2 bases and J by 3 bases, leaving 9 bases between them. This chain's CDR3 is CASSFPGSNQPQHF. The CDR3 DNA reads as TGTGCCAGCAGCTTCCCGGGGTCCAATCAGCCCCAGCATTTT.

The gene calls are TRBV15 and TRBJ2-2; 11 bases are a match to TRBD1. Unmatched junction bases numbered 4, after V lost 4 bases and J lost 6 bases. Germline lookup yields CDR1 LNHNV and CDR2 YYDKDF (reference sequence). This CDR3 has 15 amino acids. CDR3 residues: CATSTWTGGSGELFF. The CDR3 nucleotides read TGTGCCACCAGCACCTGGACAGGGGGCTCCGGGGAGCTGTTTTTT.